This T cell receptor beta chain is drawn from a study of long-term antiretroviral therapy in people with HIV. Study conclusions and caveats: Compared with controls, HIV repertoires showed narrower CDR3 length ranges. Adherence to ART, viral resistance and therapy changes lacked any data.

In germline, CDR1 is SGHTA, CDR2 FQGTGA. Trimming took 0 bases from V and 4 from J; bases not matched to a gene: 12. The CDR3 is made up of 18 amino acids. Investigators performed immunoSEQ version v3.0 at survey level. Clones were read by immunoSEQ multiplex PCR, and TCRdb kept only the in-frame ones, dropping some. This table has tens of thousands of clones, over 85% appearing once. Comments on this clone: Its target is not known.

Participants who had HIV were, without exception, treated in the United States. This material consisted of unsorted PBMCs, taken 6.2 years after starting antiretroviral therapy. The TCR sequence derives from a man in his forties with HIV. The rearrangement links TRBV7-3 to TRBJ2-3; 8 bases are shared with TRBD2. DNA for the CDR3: TGTGCCAGCAGCTTAACGGGAGGGACTAGAGTCCCCCCAGATACGCAGTATTTT. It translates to CASSLTGGTRVPPDTQYF.